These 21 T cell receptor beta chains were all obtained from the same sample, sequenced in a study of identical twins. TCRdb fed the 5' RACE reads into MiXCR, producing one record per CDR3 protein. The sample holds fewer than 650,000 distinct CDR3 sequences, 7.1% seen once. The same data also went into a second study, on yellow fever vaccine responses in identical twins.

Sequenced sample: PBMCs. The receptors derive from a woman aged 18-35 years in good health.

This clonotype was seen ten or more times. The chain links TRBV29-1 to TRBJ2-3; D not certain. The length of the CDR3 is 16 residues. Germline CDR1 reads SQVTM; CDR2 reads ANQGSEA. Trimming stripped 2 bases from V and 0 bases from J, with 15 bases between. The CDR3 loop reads CSVEFQATPSTDTQYF. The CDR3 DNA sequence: TGCAGCGTTGAATTCCAGGCCACCCCTAGCACAGATACGCAGTATTTT.

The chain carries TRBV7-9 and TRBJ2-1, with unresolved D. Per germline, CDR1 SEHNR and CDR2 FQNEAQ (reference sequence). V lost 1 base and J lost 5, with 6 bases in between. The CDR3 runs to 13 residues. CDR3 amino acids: CASSLVGHNEQFF. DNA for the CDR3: TGTGCCAGCAGCTTAGTCGGCCACAATGAGCAGTTCTTC.

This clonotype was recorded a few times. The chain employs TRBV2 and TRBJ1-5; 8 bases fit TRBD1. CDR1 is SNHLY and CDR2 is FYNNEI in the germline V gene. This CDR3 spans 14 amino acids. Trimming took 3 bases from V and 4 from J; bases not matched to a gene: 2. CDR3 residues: CASSDRQGNQPQHF. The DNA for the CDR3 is TGTGCCAGCAGTGACCGACAGGGGAATCAGCCCCAGCATTTT.

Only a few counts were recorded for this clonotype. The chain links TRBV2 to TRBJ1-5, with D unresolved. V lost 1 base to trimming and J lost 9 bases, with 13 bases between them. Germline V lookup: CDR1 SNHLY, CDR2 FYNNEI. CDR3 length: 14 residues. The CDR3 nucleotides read TGTGCCAGCAGTGAAGACCAGTATAGGTCGCCCCAGCATTTT. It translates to CASSEDQYRSPQHF.

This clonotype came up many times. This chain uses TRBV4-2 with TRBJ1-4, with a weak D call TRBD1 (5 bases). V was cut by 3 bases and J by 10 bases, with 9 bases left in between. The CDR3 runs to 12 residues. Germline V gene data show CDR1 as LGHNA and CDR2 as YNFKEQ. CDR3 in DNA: TGTGCCAGCAGCCACGAAGGGGTAAAACTGTTTTTT. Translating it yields CASSHEGVKLFF.

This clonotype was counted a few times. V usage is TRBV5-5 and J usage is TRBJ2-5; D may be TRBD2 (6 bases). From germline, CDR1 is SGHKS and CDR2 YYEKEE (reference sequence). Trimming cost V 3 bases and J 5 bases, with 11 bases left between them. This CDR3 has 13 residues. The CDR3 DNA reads TGTGCCAGCAGCTCCCCCCGGGGGGAGACCCAGTACTTC. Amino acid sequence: CASSSPRGETQYF.

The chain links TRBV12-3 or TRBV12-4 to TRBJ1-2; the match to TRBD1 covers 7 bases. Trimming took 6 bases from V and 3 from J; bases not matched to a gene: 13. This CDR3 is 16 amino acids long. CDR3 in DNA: TGTGCCAGCAGCGCCCGCCAGCAGGGGGGCTACTATGGCTACACCTTC. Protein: CASSARQQGGYYGYTF.

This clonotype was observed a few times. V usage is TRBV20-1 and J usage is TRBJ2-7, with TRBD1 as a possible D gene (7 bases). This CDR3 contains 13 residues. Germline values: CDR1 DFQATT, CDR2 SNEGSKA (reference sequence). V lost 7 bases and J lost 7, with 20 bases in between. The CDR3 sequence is CSVPNLSGGEQYV. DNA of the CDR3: TGCAGTGTTCCGAACCTCTCAGGGGGGGAGCAGTACGTC.

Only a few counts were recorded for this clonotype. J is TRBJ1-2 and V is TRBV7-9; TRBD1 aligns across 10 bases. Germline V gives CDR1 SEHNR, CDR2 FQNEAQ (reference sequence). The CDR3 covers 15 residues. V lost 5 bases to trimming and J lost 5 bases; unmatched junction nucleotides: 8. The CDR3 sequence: CASSPDRGPWYGYTF. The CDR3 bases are TGTGCCAGCAGCCCCGACAGGGGGCCTTGGTATGGCTACACCTTC.

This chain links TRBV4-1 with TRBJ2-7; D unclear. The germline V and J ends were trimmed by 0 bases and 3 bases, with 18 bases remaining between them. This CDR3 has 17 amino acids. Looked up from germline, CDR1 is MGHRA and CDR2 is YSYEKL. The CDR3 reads CASSQDGVARSNYEQYF. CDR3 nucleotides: TGCGCCAGCAGCCAAGATGGGGTAGCCCGATCCAACTACGAGCAGTACTTC.

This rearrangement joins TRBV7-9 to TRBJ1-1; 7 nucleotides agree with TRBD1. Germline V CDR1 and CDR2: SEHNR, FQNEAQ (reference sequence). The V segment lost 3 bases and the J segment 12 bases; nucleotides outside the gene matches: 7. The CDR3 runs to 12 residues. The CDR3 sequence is CASSLGQKKSFF. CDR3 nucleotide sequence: TGTGCCAGCAGCTTGGGACAGAAAAAATCTTTCTTT.

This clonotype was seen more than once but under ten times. DNA of the CDR3: TGTGCCAGCAGCTTGGTACCAGGGGGCGGACTCCGACCCAGCTACGAGCAGTACTTC. Protein sequence: CASSLVPGGGLRPSYEQYF. The V gene is TRBV11-1, the J gene TRBJ2-7; TRBD1 matches 8 bases. This CDR3 has 19 amino acids. V lost 3 bases to trimming and J lost 3 bases; unmatched junction nucleotides: 19. The germline V gene has CDR1 SGHAT and CDR2 FQDESV (reference sequence).

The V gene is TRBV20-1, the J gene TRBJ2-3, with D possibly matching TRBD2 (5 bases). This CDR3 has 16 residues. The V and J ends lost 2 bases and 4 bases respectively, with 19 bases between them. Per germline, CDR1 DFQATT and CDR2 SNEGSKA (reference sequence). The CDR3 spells CSARTPSGSMADTQYF. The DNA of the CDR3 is TGCAGTGCTAGAACCCCAAGCGGCTCTATGGCAGATACGCAGTATTTT.

CDR3 DNA: TGTGCCAGCAGCTTCCTGCAGGGCGTATCCTACAATGAGCAGTTCTTC. Its protein product is CASSFLQGVSYNEQFF. V usage is TRBV7-6 and J usage is TRBJ2-1; a possible D gene is TRBD1 (5 bases). Germline V lookup: CDR1 SGHVS, CDR2 FNYEAQ. CDR3 length: 16 residues. With 3 bases removed from V and 1 base from J, the gap between germline ends came to 13 bases. Full variable domain (missing parts from reference TRBV7-6 and TRBJ2-1): GAGVSQSPRYKVTKRGQDVALRCDPISGHVSLYWYRQALGQGPEFLTYFNYEAQQDKSGLPNDRFSAERPEGSISTLTIQRTEQRDSAMYRCASSFLQGVSYNEQFFGPGTRLTVL.

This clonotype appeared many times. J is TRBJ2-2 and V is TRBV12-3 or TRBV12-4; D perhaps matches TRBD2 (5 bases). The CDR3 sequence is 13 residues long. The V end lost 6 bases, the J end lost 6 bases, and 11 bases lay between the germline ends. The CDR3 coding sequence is TGTGCCAGCAGCCCCTGGGAGCCCGGGGAGCTGTTTTTT. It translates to CASSPWEPGELFF.

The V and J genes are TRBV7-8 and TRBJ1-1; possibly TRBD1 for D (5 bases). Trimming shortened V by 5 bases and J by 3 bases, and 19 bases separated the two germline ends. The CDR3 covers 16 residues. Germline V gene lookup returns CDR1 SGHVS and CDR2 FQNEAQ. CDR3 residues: CASSKTPGGADTEAFF. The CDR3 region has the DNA TGTGCCAGCAGCAAAACCCCAGGAGGGGCTGACACTGAAGCTTTCTTT. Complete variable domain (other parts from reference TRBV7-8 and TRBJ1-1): GAGVSQSPRYKVAKRGQDVALRCDPISGHVSLFWYQQALGQGPEFLTYFQNEAQLDKSGLPSDRFFAERPEGSVSTLKIQRTQQEDSAVYLCASSKTPGGADTEAFFGQGTRLTVV.

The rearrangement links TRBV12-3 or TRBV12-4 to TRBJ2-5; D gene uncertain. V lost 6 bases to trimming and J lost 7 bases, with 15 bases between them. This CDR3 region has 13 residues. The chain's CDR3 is CASRKDGLLTQYF. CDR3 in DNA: TGTGCCAGCAGGAAGGACGGTTTGCTGACCCAGTACTTC.

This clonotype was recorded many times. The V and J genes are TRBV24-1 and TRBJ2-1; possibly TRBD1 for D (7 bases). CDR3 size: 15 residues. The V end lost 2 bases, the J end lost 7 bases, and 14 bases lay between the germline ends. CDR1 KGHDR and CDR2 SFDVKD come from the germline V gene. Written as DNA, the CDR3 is TGTGCCACCAGTGATTCAGGGGGGTGGAAAAATGAGCAGTTCTTC. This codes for CATSDSGGWKNEQFF.

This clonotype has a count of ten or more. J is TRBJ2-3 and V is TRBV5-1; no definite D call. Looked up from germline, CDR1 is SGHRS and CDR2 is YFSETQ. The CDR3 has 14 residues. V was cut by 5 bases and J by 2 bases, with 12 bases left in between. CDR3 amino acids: CASRPTQYTDTQYF. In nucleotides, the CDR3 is TGCGCCAGCAGACCCACGCAGTACACAGATACGCAGTATTTT.

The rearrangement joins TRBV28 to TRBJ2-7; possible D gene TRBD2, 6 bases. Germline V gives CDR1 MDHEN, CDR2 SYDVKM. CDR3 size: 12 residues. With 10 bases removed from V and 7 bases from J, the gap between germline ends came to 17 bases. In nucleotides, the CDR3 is TGTGCCACCAGCCGCCGGGGAGGAGAGCAGTACTTC. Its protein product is CATSRRGGEQYF.

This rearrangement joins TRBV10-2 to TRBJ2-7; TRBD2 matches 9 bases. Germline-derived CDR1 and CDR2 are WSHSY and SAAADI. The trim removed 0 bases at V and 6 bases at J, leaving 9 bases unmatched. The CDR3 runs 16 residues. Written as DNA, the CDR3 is TGCGCCAGCAGTGAGTCGGAGGGACTAGCCACCGTCGAGCAGTACTTC. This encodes CASSESEGLATVEQYF.